A single sample gave rise to the 15 T cell receptor beta chains below, sequenced in a study of blood T cell repertoires in COVID-19 (dated by TCRdb to 2020 to 2022). Receptor amplification or capture employed the immunoSEQ multiplex PCR assay. The table was pulled from immuneACCESS by TCRdb, which kept in-frame rearrangements only. Such tables lose some clones; where checked, under half of the loss comes from unresolved V genes, and the rest has no known cause. Recorded for this sample are about 220,000 clones; approximately 85% of them occurred a single time. Together, the top ten hold roughly 2.6% of the sample. The sequenced material came from peripheral blood. Every receptor here comes from a man over 45 who had recovered from COVID-19.

The chain carries TRBV28 and TRBJ2-3; 11 nucleotides line up with TRBD1. The V gene end was trimmed by 6 bases and the J gene end by 4 bases; junction bases not matched to a gene: 6. CDR1 is MDHEN, CDR2 SYDVKM, per germline. CDR3 size: 15 residues. The CDR3: CASSYLGQGADTQYF. The CDR3 DNA is TGTGCCAGCAGCTACCTGGGACAGGGGGCAGATACGCAGTATTTT.

The CDR3 region is CAWSVLGRTAGELFF. For the CDR3, the DNA is TGTGCCTGGAGTGTACTGGGCCGAACAGCCGGGGAGCTGTTTTTT. The chain couples TRBV30 to TRBJ2-2, with D hard to call. Germline loops: CDR1 GTSNPN, CDR2 SVGIG (reference sequence). Trimming shortened V by 0 bases and J by 6 bases, and 14 bases separated the two germline ends. The length of the CDR3 is 15 residues.

This clone is a singleton in its sample. V usage is TRBV27 and J usage is TRBJ2-1, with 9 nucleotides matching TRBD2. Germline lookup yields CDR1 MNHEY and CDR2 SMNVEV (reference sequence). CDR3 length: 15 residues. The ends lost 5 bases at V and 2 bases at J; junction bases unmatched: 4. CDR3 sequence (DNA): TGTGCCAGCAGTCCGCTAGCGGGAACCTACAATGAGCAGTTCTTC. Translated: CASSPLAGTYNEQFF.

The V gene is TRBV28, the J gene TRBJ1-1, with unresolved D. The CDR3 has 17 amino acids. Trimming left V 8 bases short and J 1 base short, with 23 bases between. Germline CDR1 MDHEN, CDR2 SYDVKM. The CDR3 DNA reads as TGTGCCAGCCCCGGTTCAATTGGCGCCGGGAAGAACACTGAAGCTTTCTTT. Translation gives CASPGSIGAGKNTEAFF.

This rearrangement joins TRBV27 to TRBJ2-7; 9 bases are shared with TRBD1. V trimming: 8 bases; J trimming: 11 bases; junction bases outside the gene matches: 10. This CDR3 is 12 amino acids long. Germline V gene sequence: CDR1 MNHEY, CDR2 SMNVEV (reference sequence). The chain's CDR3 is CASRDRGGNKYF. The CDR3 region has the DNA TGTGCCAGCCGCGACAGGGGGGGGAATAAGTACTTC.

CDR3: CASSLQSTGGPYNEQFF. For the CDR3, the DNA is TGCGCCAGCAGTTTGCAATCCACAGGGGGACCCTACAATGAGCAGTTCTTC. The gene calls are TRBV10-1 and TRBJ2-1; 8 positions match TRBD1. The ends lost 5 bases at V and 2 bases at J; junction bases unmatched: 11. The germline CDR1 and CDR2 sequences are WNHNN and SYGVQD (reference sequence). CDR3 length equals 17 residues.

The chain uses TRBV30 and TRBJ2-1, with 11 bases that match TRBD2. The trim removed 5 bases at V and 4 bases at J, leaving 7 bases unmatched. The CDR3 loop spans 15 amino acids. Germline lookup yields CDR1 GTSNPN and CDR2 SVGIG (reference sequence). The DNA for the CDR3 is TGTGCCTGGGGTCGTGGGACTAGCGGTTACAATGAGCAGTTCTTC. It specifies CAWGRGTSGYNEQFF.

The chain combines TRBV6-2 or TRBV6-3 with TRBJ2-1, with D tentatively TRBD2 (6 bases). This CDR3 has 15 amino acids. Germline CDR1 reads MNHEY; CDR2 reads SVGEGT. V was pared by 3 bases and J by 5 bases, with 14 bases between. The CDR3, as DNA: TGTGCCAGCAGTTATCGTGGTAGCGGCCACAATGAGCAGTTCTTC. Translating gives CASSYRGSGHNEQFF.

V gene TRBV28 combines with J gene TRBJ2-7; D call uncertain. The length of the CDR3 is 14 residues. V was cut by 4 bases and J by 5 bases, with 15 bases left in between. Germline CDR1 is MDHEN and CDR2 is SYDVKM. The CDR3 spells CASSSTGEADEQYF. In DNA form, the CDR3 reads TGTGCCAGCAGTTCAACCGGCGAGGCGGACGAGCAGTACTTC.

The genes are TRBV28 and TRBJ2-1; 15 nucleotides line up with TRBD2. CDR3 length: 15 residues. CDR1 MDHEN and CDR2 SYDVKM come from the germline V gene. V lost 11 bases and J lost 4; bases outside the gene matches: 6. CDR3: CAAGTSGRRYNEQFF. CDR3 bases: TGTGCCGCTGGGACTAGCGGGAGGCGGTACAATGAGCAGTTCTTC.

In DNA, the CDR3 is TGTGCCAGCAGCTTAGGCAGCCAAGAGACCCAGTACTTC. Amino acids: CASSLGSQETQYF. V gene TRBV11-3 combines with J gene TRBJ2-5; D is uncertain. This CDR3 has 13 amino acids. The V and J ends lost 1 base and 1 base respectively, with 4 bases between them. Germline V gene lookup returns CDR1 SGHNT and CDR2 YENEEA.

The J gene is TRBJ2-5, the V gene TRBV5-1, with 13 bases that match TRBD2. After removal of 3 bases from V and 5 bases from J, the junction contained 4 bases not matched to a gene. In germline, CDR1 is SGHRS, CDR2 YFSETQ. The CDR3 is 15 residues long. In DNA form, the CDR3 reads TGCGCCAGCAGCTGGACTAGCGGGAGCTGGGAGACCCAGTACTTC. This translates into CASSWTSGSWETQYF.

This clone was recorded once. Here the CDR3 reads CASSTDRFSGNTIYF. CDR3 DNA: TGTGCCAGTAGTACTGACAGGTTCTCTGGAAACACCATATATTTT. The J gene is TRBJ1-3, the V gene TRBV19; tentative D call: TRBD1 (6 bases). The CDR3 spans 15 residues. Per germline, CDR1 LNHDA and CDR2 SQIVND (reference sequence). Trimming cost V 4 bases and J 0 bases, with 10 bases left between them.

V and J are TRBV4-2 and TRBJ2-7; 13 bases align to TRBD2. This CDR3 region has 16 residues. Looked up from germline, CDR1 is LGHNA and CDR2 is YNFKEQ. The J segment lost 4 bases and the V segment lost 4 bases, leaving 7 bases of the junction unmatched. The CDR3 DNA reads TGTGCCAGCAGCCGAAGGACTAGCGGGAGTAGGTACGAGCAGTACTTC. Translation: CASSRRTSGSRYEQYF.

This clone was seen a single time. The J gene is TRBJ1-1, the V gene TRBV6-1; the D is unclear. Trimming shortened V by 2 bases and J by 0 bases, and 16 bases separated the two germline ends. Germline V CDR1 and CDR2: MNHNS, SASEGT. This CDR3 has 17 residues. The CDR3 coding sequence is TGTGCCAGCAGTGAATTCATGGCAGATATCATGAACACTGAAGCTTTCTTT. As protein: CASSEFMADIMNTEAFF.